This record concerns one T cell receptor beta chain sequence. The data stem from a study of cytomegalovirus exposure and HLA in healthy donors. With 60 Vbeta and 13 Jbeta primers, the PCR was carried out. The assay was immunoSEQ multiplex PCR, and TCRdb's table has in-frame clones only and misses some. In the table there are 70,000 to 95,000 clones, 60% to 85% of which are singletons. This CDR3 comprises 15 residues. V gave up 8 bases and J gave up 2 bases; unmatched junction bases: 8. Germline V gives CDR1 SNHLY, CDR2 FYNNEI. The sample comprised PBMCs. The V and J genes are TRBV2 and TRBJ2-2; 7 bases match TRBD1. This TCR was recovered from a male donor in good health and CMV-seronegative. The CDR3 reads CASRSGQINTGELFF. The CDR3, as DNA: TGTGCCAGCCGGTCGGGACAGATCAACACCGGGGAGCTGTTTTTT.